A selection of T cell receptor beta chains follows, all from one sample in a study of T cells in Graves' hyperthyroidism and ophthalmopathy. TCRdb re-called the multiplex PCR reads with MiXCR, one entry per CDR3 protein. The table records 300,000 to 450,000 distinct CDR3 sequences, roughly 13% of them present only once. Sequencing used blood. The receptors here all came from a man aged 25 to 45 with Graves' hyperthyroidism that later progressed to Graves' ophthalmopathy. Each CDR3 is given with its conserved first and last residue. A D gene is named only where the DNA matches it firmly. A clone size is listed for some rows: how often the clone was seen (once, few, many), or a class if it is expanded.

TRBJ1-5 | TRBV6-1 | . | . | CASSERQGIIGNQPQHF | TGTGCCAGCAGTGAACGGCAGGGAATTATCGGGAATCAGCCCCAGCATTTT
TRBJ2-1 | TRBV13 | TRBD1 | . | CASSSLDRVNEQFF | TGTGCCAGCAGCTCATTGGACAGGGTCAATGAGCAGTTCTTC
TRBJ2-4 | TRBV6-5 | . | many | CASSYSLTGLAKNIQYF | TGTGCCAGCAGTTACTCGTTAACTGGGCTAGCCAAAAACATTCAGTACTTC
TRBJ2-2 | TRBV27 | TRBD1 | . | CASSLSGQMNTGELFF | TGTGCCAGCAGTTTATCGGGACAGATGAACACCGGGGAGCTGTTTTTT
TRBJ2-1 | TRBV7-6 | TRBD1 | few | CASSPGQGDEQFF | TGTGCCAGCAGCCCGGGACAGGGGGACGAGCAGTTCTTC
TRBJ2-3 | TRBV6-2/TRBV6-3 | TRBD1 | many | CASSYPVGQGLGDTQYF | TGTGCCAGCAGTTACCCTGTGGGACAGGGGCTTGGAGATACGCAGTATTTT
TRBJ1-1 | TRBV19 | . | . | CASSIIGGNTEAFF | TGTGCCAGTAGTATCATTGGGGGGAACACTGAAGCTTTCTTT
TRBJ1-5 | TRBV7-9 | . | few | CASSLEHSNQPQHF | TGTGCCAGCAGCTTAGAACATAGCAATCAGCCCCAGCATTTT
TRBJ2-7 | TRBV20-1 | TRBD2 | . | CSARAGTSGGNSYEQYF | TGCAGTGCTAGAGCCGGGACTAGCGGGGGAAACTCCTACGAGCAGTACTTC
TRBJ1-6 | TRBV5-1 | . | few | CASSLQGNNNSPLHF | TGCGCCAGCAGCCTACAGGGCAATAATAATTCACCCCTCCACTTT
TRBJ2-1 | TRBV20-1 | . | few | CSARDLGWQDNEQFF | TGCAGTGCTAGAGATTTGGGGTGGCAGGACAATGAGCAGTTCTTC
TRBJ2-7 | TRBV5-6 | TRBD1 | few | CASSQGTGAYEQYF | TGTGCCAGCAGCCAGGGGACAGGGGCCTACGAGCAGTACTTC
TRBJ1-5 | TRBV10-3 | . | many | CAISESWKYQPQHF | TGTGCCATCAGTGAGTCCTGGAAATATCAGCCCCAGCATTTT
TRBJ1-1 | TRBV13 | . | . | CASSLRELGTEAFF | TGTGCCAGCAGCTTAAGGGAGTTGGGCACTGAAGCTTTCTTT
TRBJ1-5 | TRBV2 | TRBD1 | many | CASSEEQTGYGNQPQHF | TGTGCCAGCAGTGAAGAACAGACAGGGTATGGCAATCAGCCCCAGCATTTT
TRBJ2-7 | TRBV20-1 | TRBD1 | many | CSATRGQGLYEQYF | TGCAGTGCTACCCGGGGACAGGGGCTCTACGAGCAGTACTTC
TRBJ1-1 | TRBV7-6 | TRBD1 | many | CASSSDRGDTEAFF | TGTGCCAGCAGCAGTGACAGGGGTGACACTGAAGCTTTCTTT
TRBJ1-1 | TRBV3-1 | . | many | CASSQSPGGVRATEAFF | TGTGCCAGCAGCCAATCCCCCGGTGGGGTTAGGGCCACTGAAGCTTTCTTT
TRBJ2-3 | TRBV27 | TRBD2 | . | CASSSPGLARVQYF | TGTGCCAGCAGTTCCCCGGGACTAGCGAGGGTGCAGTATTTT
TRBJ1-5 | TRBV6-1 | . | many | CASRRDSYSNQPQHF | TGTGCCAGCAGAAGAGACAGCTATAGCAATCAGCCCCAGCATTTT
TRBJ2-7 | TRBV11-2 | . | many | CASSSTGPHEQYF | TGTGCCAGCAGCTCAACAGGGCCCCACGAGCAGTACTTC
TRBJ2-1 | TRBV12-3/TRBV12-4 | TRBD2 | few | CASGSGGGYNEQFF | TGTGCCAGCGGTAGCGGGGGGGGCTACAATGAGCAGTTCTTC
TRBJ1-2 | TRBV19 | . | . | CASSITPGLDDYTF | TGTGCCAGTAGTATTACTCCAGGGTTGGATGACTACACCTTC
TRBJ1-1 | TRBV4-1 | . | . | CASIQERVVGTEAFF | TGCGCCAGCATCCAAGAAAGGGTAGTCGGCACTGAAGCTTTCTTT
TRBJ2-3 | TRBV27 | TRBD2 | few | CATRVTSGAQYTQYF | TGTGCCACCCGTGTGACTAGCGGGGCCCAATATACGCAGTATTTT
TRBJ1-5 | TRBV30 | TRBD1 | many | CAWRVRGNQPQHF | TGTGCCTGGAGGGTCAGGGGGAATCAGCCCCAGCATTTT
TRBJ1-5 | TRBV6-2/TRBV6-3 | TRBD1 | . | CASSYQGQGSNQPQHF | TGTGCCAGCAGTTACCAGGGACAGGGCAGCAATCAGCCCCAGCATTTT
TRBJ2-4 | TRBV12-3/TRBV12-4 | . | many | CASSVTGRLAKNIQYF | TGTGCCAGCAGCGTCACGGGGAGGCTAGCCAAAAACATTCAGTACTTC
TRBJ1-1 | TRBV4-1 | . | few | CASSPSVRGLNTEAFF | TGCGCCAGCAGCCCCTCTGTCAGGGGCTTGAACACTGAAGCTTTCTTT
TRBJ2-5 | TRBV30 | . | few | CAWRKRDHLNRYF | TGTGCCTGGAGAAAGAGGGACCACCTGAATAGGTACTTC
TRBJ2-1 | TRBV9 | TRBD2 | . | CASSAITSGGTYNEQFF | TGTGCCAGCAGCGCTATAACTAGCGGGGGGACTTACAATGAGCAGTTCTTC
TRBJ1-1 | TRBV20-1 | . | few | CSASHRGPLNTEAFF | TGCAGTGCTAGTCACCGGGGTCCCCTGAACACTGAAGCTTTCTTT
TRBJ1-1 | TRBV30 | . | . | CAWTPRHKNTEAFF | TGTGCCTGGACCCCAAGGCACAAGAACACTGAAGCTTTCTTT
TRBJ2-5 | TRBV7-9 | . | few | CASSLAQVYQETQYF | TGTGCCAGCAGCTTAGCACAGGTCTACCAAGAGACCCAGTACTTC
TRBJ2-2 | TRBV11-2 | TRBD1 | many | CASSLRTGTTGELFF | TGTGCCAGCAGCTTAAGGACAGGGACCACCGGGGAGCTGTTTTTT
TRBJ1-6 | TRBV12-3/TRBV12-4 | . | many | CASSLDTRGNSPLHF | TGTGCCAGCAGTTTGGACACCCGGGGTAATTCACCCCTCCACTTT
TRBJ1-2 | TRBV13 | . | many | CASSLEGDFYGYTF | TGTGCCAGCAGCTTAGAGGGCGACTTCTATGGCTACACCTTC
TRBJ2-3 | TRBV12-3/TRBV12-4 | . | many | CASSLGGGTNTQYF | TGTGCCAGCAGTTTAGGGGGAGGAACAAATACGCAGTATTTT
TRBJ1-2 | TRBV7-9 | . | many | CASSLAAGRDLYGYTF | TGTGCCAGCAGCTTAGCGGCAGGGCGCGATCTGTATGGCTACACCTTC
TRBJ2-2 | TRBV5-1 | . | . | CASSLGAPNTGELFF | TGCGCCAGCAGCTTGGGAGCGCCGAACACCGGGGAGCTGTTTTTT
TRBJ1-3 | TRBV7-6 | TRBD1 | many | CASSFRTGDFSGNTIYF | TGTGCCAGCAGCTTTAGGACAGGGGATTTCTCTGGAAACACCATATATTTT
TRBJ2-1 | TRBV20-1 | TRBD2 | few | CSAREVAGARGYNEQFF | TGCAGTGCTAGAGAGGTAGCGGGGGCCCGGGGTTACAATGAGCAGTTCTTC
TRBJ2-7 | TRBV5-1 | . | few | CASSLPMGRTSSYEQYF | TGCGCCAGCAGCTTGCCGATGGGCAGGACCAGCTCCTACGAGCAGTACTTC
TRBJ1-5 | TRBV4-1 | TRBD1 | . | CASSQDGTGTGGQPQHF | TGCGCCAGCAGCCAAGATGGGACCGGGACAGGGGGTCAGCCCCAGCATTTT
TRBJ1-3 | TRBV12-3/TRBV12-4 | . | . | CASSLSTQLNTIYF | TGTGCCAGCAGTTTATCGACCCAGCTAAACACCATATATTTT
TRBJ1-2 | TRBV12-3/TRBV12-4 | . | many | CASSLWGRLYYGYTF | TGTGCCAGCAGTTTATGGGGGCGTCTCTACTATGGCTACACCTTC
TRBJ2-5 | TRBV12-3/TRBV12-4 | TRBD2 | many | CASSLSGGKGETQYF | TGTGCCAGCAGTTTAAGCGGGGGGAAAGGAGAGACCCAGTACTTC
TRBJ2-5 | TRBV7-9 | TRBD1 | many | CASSFLTGGQETQYF | TGTGCCAGCAGCTTCCTCACAGGGGGCCAAGAGACCCAGTACTTC
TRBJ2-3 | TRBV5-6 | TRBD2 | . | CASSLVRGVTDAQYF | TGTGCCAGCAGCTTGGTTCGGGGGGTCACAGATGCGCAGTATTTT
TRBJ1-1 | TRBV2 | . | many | CASGRQTAEAFF | TGTGCCAGCGGGAGGCAGACTGCTGAAGCTTTCTTT